Shown below are 21 T cell receptor beta chains from a single sample sequenced in a study of T cells in Graves' hyperthyroidism and ophthalmopathy. RNA transcripts gave rise to amplified TCR beta CDR3 regions. Carried out on the TCR CDR3, a first-round RT-PCR used the HTBI primer set. MiXCR was run by TCRdb on the multiplex PCR reads, yielding one entry per CDR3 protein. The table shows around 290,000 distinct CDR3 sequences, with roughly 15% occurring only once. Sequencing used blood. The receptor set was obtained from a woman aged 25 to 39 with Graves' hyperthyroidism that later progressed to Graves' ophthalmopathy.

This clonotype appeared many times. The chain uses TRBV7-2 and TRBJ2-1, with 9 nucleotides matching TRBD2. CDR1 and CDR2 from the germline V gene are SGHTA and FQGNSA. The CDR3 totals 16 residues. Trimming at V came to 1 base and at J to 5 bases, leaving 6 bases not matched to a gene. Here the CDR3 DNA reads TGTGCCAGCAGCTTAGTTCTGACTAGCGGAAACAATGAGCAGTTCTTC. It specifies CASSLVLTSGNNEQFF.

This clonotype was seen many times. The chain employs TRBV20-1 and TRBJ1-5; D not certain. There are 11 residues in the CDR3. From germline, CDR1 is DFQATT and CDR2 SNEGSKA (reference sequence). The V end was cut by 5 bases, the J end by 10 bases, with 12 bases between. The CDR3 nucleotides are TGCAGTGCTGGGTCGGACGGACCCCAGCATTTT. Its translation is CSAGSDGPQHF.

This clonotype occurred many times. V gene TRBV9 combines with J gene TRBJ2-7, with 7 nucleotides matching TRBD1. Germline V gene sequence: CDR1 SGDLS, CDR2 YYNGEE. With 4 bases clipped from V and 5 bases from J, the junction kept 9 bases outside the gene matches. CDR3 length: 14 residues. CDR3 residues: CASSPGQASDEQYF. Here the CDR3 DNA reads TGTGCCAGCAGCCCCGGACAGGCCTCAGACGAGCAGTACTTC.

This clonotype has a count of ten or more. This rearrangement joins TRBV12-3 or TRBV12-4 to TRBJ1-6; D call uncertain. Trimming pared 3 bases from V and 7 bases from J, leaving 10 bases between. The CDR3 length is 14 residues. The CDR3 coding sequence is TGTGCCAGCAGTTTTTTGGACGGGAATTCACCCCTCCACTTT. Protein: CASSFLDGNSPLHF.

This clonotype showed up many times. Germline and junction disagree at one end, which may indicate a read error. V is TRBV7-7 and J is TRBJ2-5; D is uncertain. Germline V gives CDR1 SSHAT, CDR2 FNYEAQ (reference sequence). The CDR3 length is 13 residues. The chain's CDR3 is CASSLGGTETQYF. For the CDR3, the DNA is TGTGCTAGCAGCCTTGGCGGCACGGAGACCCAGTACTTC.

The chain couples TRBV6-4 to TRBJ1-5, with 7 bases aligning to TRBD1. J was trimmed by 3 bases and V by 4 bases; bases with no gene match: 3. CDR1 and CDR2 (germline): MRHNA, SNTAGT. The CDR3 has 14 amino acids. CDR3 protein: CASSGDSPNQPQHF. The CDR3 nucleotides are TGTGCCAGCAGTGGGGACAGCCCCAATCAGCCCCAGCATTTT.

This clonotype was counted at least ten times. This rearrangement joins TRBV7-9 to TRBJ1-1; no definite D call. This CDR3 comprises 13 residues. Germline CDR1 SEHNR, CDR2 FQNEAQ (reference sequence). V was shortened by 5 bases and J by 0 bases, with 7 bases between the two germline ends. The CDR3 coding sequence is TGTGCCAGCAGCGCACAGCTGAACACTGAAGCTTTCTTT. Its protein is CASSAQLNTEAFF.

This clonotype came up many times. The J gene is TRBJ2-7, the V gene TRBV24-1; D is unclear. V was trimmed by 4 bases and J by 2 bases, leaving 11 bases between them. This CDR3 contains 14 residues. Germline V gene sequence: CDR1 KGHDR, CDR2 SFDVKD. CDR3 nucleotides: TGTGCCACCAGTGACCCGACACGACCCTACGAGCAGTACTTC. This codes for CATSDPTRPYEQYF.

This clonotype was counted ten times or more. The V call is TRBV12-3 or TRBV12-4, the J call TRBJ2-5; D remains unclear. The CDR3 has 15 residues. V lost 7 bases and J lost 2, with 17 bases in between. CDR3 DNA: TGTGCCAGCACCCACTTATGGGCAGCTCAAGAGACCCAGTACTTC. The encoded protein is CASTHLWAAQETQYF.

This clonotype was counted only a few times. The V call is TRBV6-1, the J call TRBJ2-2, with 7 bases identical to TRBD2. Germline trimming cut 7 bases from V and 6 bases from J; bases unmatched to any gene: 8. Germline lookup yields CDR1 MNHNS and CDR2 SASEGT. CDR3 size: 14 residues. The CDR3 sequence: CASISGGAAGELFF. In DNA form, the CDR3 reads TGTGCCAGCATATCGGGGGGAGCCGCCGGGGAGCTGTTTTTT.

The chain has TRBV5-6 and TRBJ2-7, with 7 bases matching TRBD2. Germline CDR1 SGHDT, CDR2 YYEEEE. The J segment lost 0 bases and the V segment lost 4 bases, leaving 13 bases of the junction unmatched. The CDR3 has 17 amino acids. CDR3 coding DNA: TGTGCCAGCAGCCGTACTAGCGCTGATTTGTACTCCTACGAGCAGTACTTC. It encodes CASSRTSADLYSYEQYF.

This clonotype was seen repeatedly, ten times or more. The chain links TRBV3-1 to TRBJ1-2, with D possibly matching TRBD1 (6 bases). The CDR3 runs 15 residues. Germline V gene lookup returns CDR1 LGHDT and CDR2 YNNKEL (reference sequence). The V and J ends lost 4 bases and 4 bases respectively, with 16 bases between them. CDR3 protein: CASSLSDRPAYGYTF. CDR3 in DNA: TGTGCCAGCAGCCTCAGCGACAGGCCAGCCTATGGCTACACCTTC.

This clonotype occurred many times. V usage is TRBV3-1 and J usage is TRBJ1-5, with D possibly TRBD1 on 5 matching bases. CDR1 and CDR2 (germline): LGHDT, YNNKEL (reference sequence). The CDR3 runs to 15 residues. V was trimmed by 0 bases and J by 6 bases, leaving 12 bases between them. The CDR3 nucleotides read TGTGCCAGCAGCCAAGAGGGAGGGGCGGCTCAGCCCCAGCATTTT. Its translation: CASSQEGGAAQPQHF.

Many counts were recorded for this clonotype. The genes are TRBV6-1 and TRBJ1-3; 8 positions agree with TRBD1. V was clipped by 5 bases and J by 0 bases; unmatched bases: 3. Germline assignment: CDR1 MNHNS and CDR2 SASEGT. This CDR3 contains 15 residues. Written as DNA, the CDR3 is TGTGCCAGCAGTCCGGACAGGGCCTCTGGAAACACCATATATTTT. Translating it yields CASSPDRASGNTIYF.

This clonotype was observed many times. The chain employs TRBV20-1 and TRBJ2-1; D is possibly TRBD1 (7 bases). Germline values: CDR1 DFQATT, CDR2 SNEGSKA (reference sequence). The CDR3 consists of 13 residues. Trimming cost V 6 bases and J 4 bases, with 13 bases left between them. This CDR3 reads CSARDSEYNEQFF. The CDR3 region has the DNA TGCAGTGCGCGGGACAGCGAGTACAATGAGCAGTTCTTC.

For this clonotype: This may arise from a read error, as a much more abundant clone is one base away. The chain has TRBV6-1 and TRBJ2-3; perhaps TRBD2 as D (5 bases). V was shortened by 1 base and J by 0 bases, with 14 bases between the two germline ends. The CDR3 is 17 residues long. Germline V gene data show CDR1 as MNHNS and CDR2 as SASEGT. The DNA of the CDR3 is TGTGCCAGCAGTGAAGAAGTTGACGGGGTAAGCACAGATACGCAGTATTTT. Protein: CASSEEVDGVSTDTQYF.

This clonotype has a count of ten or more. The chain carries TRBV5-6 and TRBJ2-7; D call uncertain. Germline V gene lookup returns CDR1 SGHDT and CDR2 YYEEEE. The CDR3 is 14 residues long. V was pared by 1 base and J by 2 bases, with 10 bases between. In DNA form, the CDR3 reads TGTGCCAGCAGCTTGAGTCCGAACGCCTACGAGCAGTACTTC. Translating gives CASSLSPNAYEQYF.

The V call is TRBV5-5, the J call TRBJ2-7, with a weak D call TRBD1 (6 bases). V lost 4 bases to trimming and J lost 3 bases, with 11 bases between them. Germline CDR1 SGHKS, CDR2 YYEKEE (reference sequence). The length of the CDR3 is 13 residues. CDR3 nucleotides: TGTGCCAGCAGCGTCGGACAGTGCTACGAGCAGTACTTC. Encoded protein: CASSVGQCYEQYF.

The genes are TRBV20-1 and TRBJ1-5, with no clear D. V lost 6 bases and J 2 bases, leaving 23 bases between the germline ends. The CDR3 spans 17 residues. Germline V gene data show CDR1 as DFQATT and CDR2 as SNEGSKA (reference sequence). The CDR3 spells CSAPLGRKDSRNQPQHF. The CDR3, as DNA: TGCAGTGCCCCTTTGGGAAGGAAAGATAGCCGCAATCAGCCCCAGCATTTT.

This chain uses TRBV20-1 with TRBJ1-1; D is ambiguous. Trimming took 6 bases from V and 4 from J, leaving 9 bases between them. The CDR3 length is 11 residues. CDR1 is DFQATT and CDR2 is SNEGSKA in the germline V gene (reference sequence). In nucleotides, the CDR3 is TGCAGTGCCCCTAGCGGCACTGAAGCTTTCTTT. It yields the protein CSAPSGTEAFF.

The rearrangement uses TRBV3-1 and TRBJ2-2; no reliable D call. The V end lost 4 bases, the J end lost 0 bases, and 18 bases lay between the germline ends. CDR1 and CDR2 from the germline V gene are LGHDT and YNNKEL (reference sequence). This CDR3 contains 18 residues. The CDR3 nucleotides read TGTGCCAGCAGCCGGGGAATACCAATAGGATCGAACACCGGGGAGCTGTTTTTT. Its translation: CASSRGIPIGSNTGELFF.